These 26 T cell receptor beta chains originate from one sample sequenced in a study of identical twins. TCRdb redid the calling of the 5' RACE reads with MiXCR, one entry per CDR3 protein. The table has hundreds of thousands of distinct CDR3 sequences, roughly 6.2% seen once. The sequenced material came from naive T cells sorted from blood. Receptors originate from a man aged 18 to 30 in good health.

This clonotype came up many times. V and J are TRBV4-3 and TRBJ2-2; 11 bases fit TRBD1. The CDR3 is made up of 16 amino acids. V was clipped by 3 bases and J by 7 bases; unmatched bases: 7. Germline V gene lookup returns CDR1 LGHNA and CDR2 YSLEER. CDR3 sequence reads: CASSHDRTGGIGELFF. The CDR3 DNA sequence: TGCGCCAGCAGCCACGATCGGACAGGGGGCATCGGGGAGCTGTTTTTT.

The genes are TRBV9 and TRBJ2-7; 10 nucleotides match TRBD1. Trimming removed 0 bases from V and 0 bases from J; junction bases left unmatched: 3. The CDR3 totals 16 residues. Germline V CDR1 and CDR2: SGDLS, YYNGEE. CDR3 bases: TGTGCCAGCAGCGTAGGGGGACAGGGGAGCTCCTACGAGCAGTACTTC. Translation gives CASSVGGQGSSYEQYF.

V usage is TRBV30 and J usage is TRBJ2-2, with unresolved D. Per the germline V gene, CDR1 is GTSNPN and CDR2 is SVGIG (reference sequence). V lost 3 bases and J 6 bases, leaving 8 bases between the germline ends. The CDR3 is made up of 12 amino acids. The CDR3 loop reads CAWSPGPGELFF. The CDR3 coding sequence is TGTGCCTGGAGCCCCGGCCCCGGGGAGCTGTTTTTT. The full variable domain, with the rest looked up from reference TRBV30 and TRBJ2-2, is SQTIHQWPATLVQPVGSPLSLECTVEGTSNPNLYWYRQAAGRGLQLLFYSVGIGQISSEVPQNLSASRPQDRQFILSSKKLLLSDSGFYLCAWSPGPGELFFGEGSRLTVL.

At least ten counts were recorded for this clonotype. V gene TRBV5-1 combines with J gene TRBJ2-1, with D maybe TRBD1 (6 bases). V was trimmed by 0 bases and J by 9 bases, leaving 10 bases between them. Germline loops: CDR1 SGHRS, CDR2 YFSETQ. CDR3 length: 13 amino acids. For the CDR3, the DNA is TGCGCCAGCAGCTTGGTGGGGACACCTGAGCAGTTCTTC. This gives the protein CASSLVGTPEQFF.

Ten or more counts support this clonotype. The J gene is TRBJ2-7, the V gene TRBV20-1; no clear D gene. The CDR3 contains 12 residues. The germline CDR1 and CDR2 sequences are DFQATT and SNEGSKA (reference sequence). Trimming removed 2 bases at V and 5 bases at J, with 10 bases between. As DNA, the CDR3 is TGCAGTGCTAGACAAGAAGGACACGAGCAGTACGTC. Protein product: CSARQEGHEQYV.

This clonotype was seen repeatedly, ten times or more. The chain is built from TRBV10-1 and TRBJ1-1, with TRBD1 as a possible D gene (6 bases). The CDR3 length is 14 residues. The V end lost 6 bases, the J end lost 1 base, and 12 bases lay between the germline ends. The germline V gene encodes CDR1 WNHNN and CDR2 SYGVQD (reference sequence). CDR3 in DNA: TGCGCCAGCAGCGATCCGGGACAGAACACTGAAGCTTTCTTT. Amino acids: CASSDPGQNTEAFF.

This clonotype was detected only a few times. The CDR3 DNA reads as TGCGCCAGCAGCTTCGGGGCGCAGACCCAAGAGACCCAGTACTTC. It is translated as CASSFGAQTQETQYF. The chain employs TRBV5-1 and TRBJ2-5; D tentatively fits TRBD1 or TRBD2 (5 bases each). CDR1 is SGHRS, CDR2 YFSETQ, per germline. Trimming took off 2 bases at V and 1 base at J, with 12 bases between the two ends. This CDR3 contains 15 residues.

A word on this clonotype: A read error may explain this, as a much larger clone is one base away. Likely a read error: the CDR3 ends without its conserved phenylalanine or tryptophan. This sequence joins TRBV7-9 and TRBJ1-1; no definite D call. V was trimmed by 0 bases and J by 6 bases, leaving 8 bases between them. This CDR3 comprises 13 residues. Germline CDR1 and CDR2: SEHNR and FQNEAQ (reference sequence). This CDR3 reads CASSLASLAEAFV. CDR3 coding DNA: TGTGCCAGCAGCTTAGCCTCCCTTGCTGAAGCTTTCGTT.

This clonotype was seen at least ten times. CDR3 DNA sequence: TGTGCCAGCACCAATTTTGGGATAACGGGGACTAGCGGGATCGGCAATGAGCAGTTCTTC. Its translation is CASTNFGITGTSGIGNEQFF. This chain joins TRBV12-3 or TRBV12-4 and TRBJ2-1, with 13 bases identical to TRBD2. The CDR3 has 20 amino acids. Trimming took 7 bases from V and 6 from J; bases not matched to a gene: 21.

The V gene is TRBV20-1, the J gene TRBJ2-5; D is perhaps TRBD2 (6 bases). This CDR3 is 10 amino acids long. Germline CDR1 is DFQATT and CDR2 is SNEGSKA (reference sequence). CDR3 amino acids: CSPLAETQYF. CDR3 bases: TGCAGCCCCCTAGCGGAGACCCAGTACTTC.

There are a few counts of this clonotype. The rearrangement uses TRBV12-3 or TRBV12-4 and TRBJ2-3, with 9 bases lining up with TRBD2. This CDR3 is built from 19 residues. With 2 bases clipped from V and 0 bases from J, the junction kept 12 bases outside the gene matches. CDR3 in amino acids: CASSLFGGRGPASTDTQYF. The CDR3, as DNA: TGTGCCAGCAGTTTATTCGGCGGGAGGGGGCCTGCTAGCACAGATACGCAGTATTTT.

Comments on this clonotype: Just one base apart from a much larger clone, this may be a read error. Here the CDR3 omits its conserved ending phenylalanine or tryptophan, so a read error is the likely source. The CDR3 coding sequence is TGTGCCAGCACCCCGGACAGGCTGAACACTGAAGCTTTCTGT. Its translation: CASTPDRLNTEAFC. V and J are TRBV12-3 or TRBV12-4 and TRBJ1-1, with TRBD1 matching 7 bases. This CDR3 region has 14 residues. J was trimmed by 0 bases and V by 7 bases; bases with no gene match: 5.

This clonotype was seen a handful of times. The chain combines TRBV4-3 with TRBJ2-7; TRBD2 matches 10 bases. After removal of 4 bases from V and 4 bases from J, the junction contained 7 bases not matched to a gene. CDR3 size: 15 residues. The V gene's germline CDR1 is LGHNA and CDR2 YSLEER. CDR3: CASSLTRTSGYEQYF. CDR3 bases: TGCGCCAGCAGCCTAACCCGGACTAGCGGATACGAGCAGTACTTC.

This clonotype was observed many times. The chain couples TRBV5-1 to TRBJ1-6, with 9 nucleotides matching TRBD1. J lost 7 bases, V lost 4 bases, and 9 bases had no gene match. This CDR3 spans 16 amino acids. Germline V lookup: CDR1 SGHRS, CDR2 YFSETQ. Here the CDR3 reads CASSPGQGLTNSPLHF. CDR3 DNA sequence: TGCGCCAGCAGCCCAGGACAGGGGTTGACAAATTCACCCCTCCACTTT.

This clonotype was found many times. The V and J genes are TRBV5-1 and TRBJ2-1; tentative D call: TRBD1 (6 bases). The CDR3 has 15 amino acids. The V gene's germline CDR1 is SGHRS and CDR2 YFSETQ. Trimming shortened V by 2 bases and J by 4 bases, and 13 bases separated the two germline ends. Here the CDR3 reads CASSFETGTYNEQFF. The CDR3 coding sequence is TGCGCCAGCAGCTTCGAGACAGGCACATACAATGAGCAGTTCTTC.

This clonotype has at least ten counts. The V call is TRBV20-1, the J call TRBJ1-1; 10 bases fit TRBD1. The CDR3 runs 14 residues. CDR1 and CDR2 (germline): DFQATT, SNEGSKA (reference sequence). V lost 3 bases, J lost 1 base, and 2 bases stayed unmatched. As DNA, the CDR3 is TGCAGTGCTAGGGGGGACAGGGGGAACACTGAAGCTTTCTTT. It encodes CSARGDRGNTEAFF.

This clonotype came up many times. V is TRBV7-2 and J is TRBJ1-1, with unresolved D. Germline CDR1 SGHTA, CDR2 FQGNSA. This CDR3 is 14 amino acids long. Trimming removed 1 base from V and 5 bases from J, with 11 bases in between. The CDR3 loop is CASSLGQVGTEAFF. The CDR3, as DNA: TGTGCCAGCAGCTTAGGGCAAGTTGGGACTGAAGCTTTCTTT.

The rearrangement joins TRBV30 to TRBJ2-1; D possibly corresponds to TRBD2 (6 bases). The CDR3 is 12 amino acids. Trimming removed 5 bases at V and 8 bases at J, with 13 bases between. Germline-derived CDR1 and CDR2 are GTSNPN and SVGIG (reference sequence). CDR3 sequence reads: CAWERRRDEQFF. CDR3 bases: TGTGCCTGGGAGCGAAGGAGGGATGAGCAGTTCTTC.

The chain carries TRBV7-9 and TRBJ2-1; D gene uncertain. V was trimmed by 1 base and J by 5 bases, leaving 18 bases between them. The germline V gene encodes CDR1 SEHNR and CDR2 FQNEAQ (reference sequence). The CDR3 is 17 residues long. The CDR3 DNA sequence: TGTGCCAGCAGCTTAGTAAACTACAGATACCCAAACAATGAGCAGTTCTTC. Its protein product is CASSLVNYRYPNNEQFF.

The sample holds a few counts of this clonotype. V usage is TRBV7-9 and J usage is TRBJ2-7; no firm D call. CDR3 length equals 13 residues. CDR1 and CDR2 from the germline V gene are SEHNR and FQNEAQ (reference sequence). V dropped 2 bases and J dropped 7 bases, with 12 bases sitting between them. In DNA form, the CDR3 reads TGTGCCAGCAGCTTACTTGTAACCTCGGAGCAGTACGTC. It translates to CASSLLVTSEQYV.

This clonotype was seen repeatedly, ten times or more. The rearrangement links TRBV29-1 to TRBJ2-3, with D possibly matching TRBD1 (6 bases). Germline-derived CDR1 and CDR2 are SQVTM and ANQGSEA. Trimming took off 3 bases at V and 3 bases at J, with 16 bases between the two ends. This CDR3 has 15 amino acids. CDR3 sequence: CSVDGTSGLTDTQYF. The CDR3 DNA reads as TGCAGCGTTGACGGGACATCTGGGCTTACAGATACGCAGTATTTT.

This clonotype was counted only a few times. This sequence joins TRBV10-3 and TRBJ1-1, with D unresolved. CDR3 length: 13 amino acids. CDR1 ENHRY and CDR2 SYGVKD come from the germline V gene. Trimming cost V 3 bases and J 0 bases, with 5 bases left between them. Here the CDR3 reads CAISDKVNTEAFF. CDR3 nucleotide sequence: TGTGCCATCAGTGATAAGGTGAACACTGAAGCTTTCTTT.

This clonotype was detected a few times. The chain joins TRBV9 to TRBJ2-2; TRBD1 matches at 9 bases. The CDR3 covers 15 residues. CDR1 and CDR2 from the germline V gene are SGDLS and YYNGEE. The trim removed 5 bases at V and 1 base at J, leaving 3 bases unmatched. The chain's CDR3 is CASSLTGGNTGELFF. The CDR3 DNA sequence: TGTGCCAGCAGTCTGACAGGGGGGAACACCGGGGAGCTGTTTTTT. Full variable domain (remainder filled in from reference TRBV9 and TRBJ2-2): DSGVTQTPKHLITATGQRVTLRCSPRSGDLSVYWYQQSLDQGLQFLIQYYNGEERAKGNILERFSAQQFPDLHSELNLSSLELGDSALYFCASSLTGGNTGELFFGEGSRLTVL.

This clonotype appeared a few times. This chain connects TRBV4-1 to TRBJ1-5, with a tentative D call TRBD1 (5 bases). The V end was cut by 2 bases, the J end by 6 bases, with 8 bases between. The CDR3 length is 13 residues. The germline V gene has CDR1 MGHRA and CDR2 YSYEKL. This chain's CDR3 is CASSQPGGQPQHF. CDR3 sequence (DNA): TGCGCCAGCAGCCAACCCGGGGGTCAGCCCCAGCATTTT.

The chain uses TRBV12-3 or TRBV12-4 and TRBJ2-1; 12 bases fit TRBD2. V dropped 2 bases and J dropped 3; count of bases not matched to a gene: 14. The CDR3 has 20 amino acids. CDR3 sequence reads: CASSLSSIGLAGNYYNEQFF. In DNA, the CDR3 is TGTGCCAGCAGTTTATCCTCGATTGGACTAGCGGGAAACTACTACAATGAGCAGTTCTTC.

This clonotype has more than one count but fewer than ten. The chain uses TRBV6-1 and TRBJ2-1; TRBD2 matches 12 bases. Germline V gene data show CDR1 as MNHNS and CDR2 as SASEGT. J was trimmed by 6 bases and V by 5 bases; bases with no gene match: 5. CDR3 length: 15 amino acids. The CDR3 DNA is TGTGCCAGCAGTACCCTAGCGGGAGGGCGCAATGAGCAGTTCTTC. Its translation is CASSTLAGGRNEQFF.